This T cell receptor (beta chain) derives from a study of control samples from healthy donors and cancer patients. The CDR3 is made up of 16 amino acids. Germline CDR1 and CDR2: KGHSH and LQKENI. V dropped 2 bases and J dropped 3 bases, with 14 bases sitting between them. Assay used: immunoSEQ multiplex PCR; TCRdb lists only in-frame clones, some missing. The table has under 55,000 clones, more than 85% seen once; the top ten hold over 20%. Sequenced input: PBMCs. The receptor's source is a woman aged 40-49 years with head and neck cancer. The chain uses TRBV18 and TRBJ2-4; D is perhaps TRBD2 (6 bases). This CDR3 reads CASSPRFARDKNIQYF. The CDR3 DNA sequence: TGTGCCAGCTCACCAAGGTTCGCGCGGGACAAAAACATTCAGTACTTC. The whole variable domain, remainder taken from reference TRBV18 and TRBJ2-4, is NAGVMQNPRHLVRRRGQEARLRCSPMKGHSHVYWYRQLPEEGLKFMVYLQKENIIDESGMPKERFSAEFPKEGPSILRIQQVVRGDSAAYFCASSPRFARDKNIQYFGAGTRLSVL.